The 3 T cell receptor beta chains listed next were all sequenced from one sample in a study of T cell responses to AZD1222 COVID-19 vaccine. Repertoires were generated with immunoSEQ multiplex PCR, while TCRdb's copy carries only in-frame clones and drops some. The sample lists 80,000 to 100,000 clones, approximately 83% occurring once. Sequencing was performed on peripheral blood, taken on day 0 of AZD1222 vaccination. Receptors were obtained from an adult in good health.

This clone was seen more than once but under ten times. The chain uses TRBV2 and TRBJ2-7; D uncertain. Germline assignment: CDR1 SNHLY and CDR2 FYNNEI. V was pared by 5 bases and J by 6 bases, with 11 bases between. The CDR3 covers 12 residues. Here the CDR3 reads CASSPGGSEQYF. In DNA form, the CDR3 reads TGTGCCAGCAGTCCCGGTGGTTCCGAGCAGTACTTC.

The J gene is TRBJ1-1, the V gene TRBV4-1; D unresolved. CDR1 and CDR2 from the germline V gene are MGHRA and YSYEKL. Between the trimmed V and J ends, which lost 4 bases and 2 bases, there was a span of 17 bases. The CDR3 runs 16 residues. The CDR3 nucleotides are TGCGCCAGCAGCCTTGGACGGGATGGGGTAAACACTGAAGCTTTCTTT. As protein: CASSLGRDGVNTEAFF.

The chain has TRBV6-2 or TRBV6-3 and TRBJ2-1, with 15 bases that match TRBD2. CDR3 size: 14 residues. Trimming at V came to 4 bases and at J to 11 bases, leaving 3 bases not matched to a gene. CDR1 MNHEY and CDR2 SVGEGT come from the germline V gene. CDR3 nucleotide sequence: TGTGCCAGCAGTTCAGGACTAGCGGGAGGGAAGCAGTTCTTC. Translating it yields CASSSGLAGGKQFF.